These 24 T cell receptor beta chains were all obtained from the same sample, sequenced in a study of blood T cells in healthy people across ages. Alongside a J-beta primer mix, a sample-barcoded 5' primer served in a second PCR lasting about 6 to 12 cycles. Via MiXCR, TCRdb re-called the 5' RACE reads, giving one row per CDR3 protein. The table has over 550,000 distinct CDR3 sequences, under 30% seen once; the top ten hold more than 15%. Sequencing was performed on blood. Every receptor here comes from an elderly woman in good health.

The V call is TRBV11-1, the J call TRBJ1-1; a weak D match, TRBD1 (5 bases). Trimming removed 5 bases from V and 0 bases from J, with 19 bases in between. This CDR3 spans 17 amino acids. Looked up from germline, CDR1 is SGHAT and CDR2 is FQDESV (reference sequence). CDR3 in DNA: TGTGCCAGCAGCCCCCGACAGACCTCTCTCATGAACACTGAAGCTTTCTTT. Amino acid sequence: CASSPRQTSLMNTEAFF.

On this clonotype itself: A much bigger clone sits one base away, suggesting this may be a read error. The V gene is TRBV5-1, the J gene TRBJ1-6; 7 positions agree with TRBD1. This CDR3 spans 17 amino acids. The germline V gene has CDR1 SGHRS and CDR2 YFSETQ. This CDR3 reads CASSLEPGTVPGSPPHF. CDR3 nucleotide sequence: TGCGCCAGCAGCTTGGAACCCGGGACAGTCCCGGGGTCACCCCCCCACTTT.

This clonotype came up many times. This clone may be a read error of a much larger clone one base away. The rearrangement links TRBV5-1 to TRBJ2-5; 14 nucleotides line up with TRBD2. CDR1 is SGHRS and CDR2 is YFSETQ in the germline V gene. The CDR3 has 16 amino acids. V lost 4 bases and J lost 11; bases outside the gene matches: 13. The CDR3 here is CASSRGGLAGGNEQYF. The CDR3 region has the DNA TGCGCCAGCAGCCGGGGAGGACTAGCGGGGGGTAATGAGCAGTACTTC. The full variable domain, its missing parts supplied by reference TRBV5-1 and TRBJ2-5, is KAGVTQTPRYLIKTRGQQVTLSCSPISGHRSVSWYQQTPGQGLQFLFEYFSETQRNKGNFPGRFSGRQFSNSRSEMNVSTLELGDSALYLCASSRGGLAGGNEQYFGPGTRLLVL.

The sample holds a few counts of this clonotype. The genes are TRBV6-5 and TRBJ1-1; perhaps TRBD1 as D (5 bases). Germline lookup yields CDR1 MNHEY and CDR2 SVGAGI. The length of the CDR3 is 15 residues. Trimming removed 2 bases from V and 0 bases from J, with 10 bases in between. CDR3 region: CASSYRGRMNTEAFF. The CDR3 bases are TGTGCCAGCAGTTACAGGGGACGGATGAACACTGAAGCTTTCTTT.

Turning to this clonotype: A read error may explain this, as a much larger clone is one base away. V usage is TRBV4-2 and J usage is TRBJ2-5; 12 bases agree with TRBD2. The CDR3 has 14 residues. Germline V gene data show CDR1 as LGHNA and CDR2 as YNFKEQ. Trimming cost V 4 bases and J 11 bases; bases outside gene matches: 8. The CDR3 region is CASSPGLAGSEQYF. The CDR3 region has the DNA TGTGCCAGCAGCCCCGGACTAGCGGGGAGTGAGCAGTACTTC.

This clonotype has a count of ten or more. The rearrangement joins TRBV2 to TRBJ2-1, with D tentatively TRBD2 (5 bases). Germline CDR1 reads SNHLY; CDR2 reads FYNNEI. CDR3 size: 11 residues. The V and J ends lost 6 bases and 10 bases respectively, with 10 bases between them. The chain's CDR3 is CASRGAREQFF. The CDR3 nucleotides are TGTGCCAGCAGGGGAGCTAGGGAGCAGTTCTTC. Drawing the rest from reference TRBV2 and TRBJ2-1, the complete variable domain is EPEVTQTPSHQVTQMGQEVILRCVPISNHLYFYWYRQILGQKVEFLVSFYNNEISEKSEIFDDQFSVERPDGSNFTLKIRSTKLEDSAMYFCASRGAREQFFGPGTRLTVL.

As to this clonotype: Since a much larger clone is just one base distant, this may be a read error. The chain carries TRBV15 and TRBJ2-4; D gene ambiguous. The J call may be wrong; the DNA end is better matched by TRBJ2-7. Looked up from germline, CDR1 is LNHNV and CDR2 is YYDKDF (reference sequence). The CDR3 loop spans 13 amino acids. The DNA of the CDR3 is TGTGCCACCAGCAGAGATCTCACGGGCGAGCAGTACTTC. Protein sequence: CATSRDLTGEQYF.

The chain uses TRBV4-1 and TRBJ1-5; unclear D gene. This CDR3 is 16 amino acids long. Trimming cost V 0 bases and J 2 bases, with 11 bases left between them. CDR1 MGHRA and CDR2 YSYEKL come from the germline V gene. CDR3 in DNA: TGCGCCAGCAGCCAAGATCTTAGTTCCGGCAATCAGCCCCAGCATTTT. As protein: CASSQDLSSGNQPQHF.

This clonotype was picked up many times. The chain couples TRBV6-1 to TRBJ1-2; TRBD1 agrees at 7 bases. J was trimmed by 6 bases and V by 6 bases; bases with no gene match: 7. Per the germline V gene, CDR1 is MNHNS and CDR2 is SASEGT. The CDR3 runs 13 residues. This chain's CDR3 is CASRIQGMDGYTF. The CDR3 DNA reads as TGTGCCAGCAGGATACAGGGGATGGATGGCTACACCTTC.

This clonotype was observed a few times. The chain combines TRBV6-2 or TRBV6-3 with TRBJ2-3, with D unresolved. V dropped 6 bases and J dropped 2 bases, with 12 bases sitting between them. This CDR3 contains 14 residues. Germline CDR1 and CDR2: MNHEY and SVGEGT. In DNA form, the CDR3 reads TGTGCCAGCAGCCCGGGTGGGCCCACAGATACGCAGTATTTT. Translating gives CASSPGGPTDTQYF.

CDR3 coding DNA: TGCAGTGCTAGTCAACCACCCACTAGCACAGATACGCAGTATTTT. It translates to CSASQPPTSTDTQYF. V usage is TRBV20-1 and J usage is TRBJ2-3; the D is unclear. This CDR3 spans 15 amino acids. The V gene's germline CDR1 is DFQATT and CDR2 SNEGSKA (reference sequence). Trimming took 3 bases from V and 0 from J, leaving 13 bases between them.

A note on this clonotype: A single base separates this from a much larger clone, so it may be a read error. CDR3 protein: CASSSSDRVDCGYTF. CDR3 DNA sequence: TGTGCCAGCAGCTCTAGCGACAGGGTCGACTGTGGCTACACCTTC. The genes are TRBV12-3 or TRBV12-4 and TRBJ1-2; 7 nucleotides line up with TRBD1. CDR3 length: 15 amino acids. V shed 6 bases and J 7 bases; nucleotides not matched to a gene: 14.

On this clonotype itself: A much larger clone sits a single nucleotide away, making a read error possible. V usage is TRBV13 and J usage is TRBJ1-1, with 8 positions matching TRBD1. CDR1 is PRHDT, CDR2 FYEKMQ, per germline (reference sequence). This CDR3 has 15 amino acids. V lost 5 bases, J lost 1 base, and 6 bases stayed unmatched. The CDR3 sequence is CASSRRTGSNTEAFF. CDR3 DNA sequence: TGTGCCAGCAGCCGACGGACAGGGTCGAACACTGAAGCTTTCTTT. The whole variable domain, remainder taken from reference TRBV13 and TRBJ1-1, is AAGVIQSPRHLIKEKRETATLKCYPIPRHDTVYWYQQGPGQDPQFLISFYEKMQSDKGSIPDRFSAQQFSDYHSELNMSSLELGDSALYFCASSRRTGSNTEAFFGQGTRLTVV.

On this clonotype itself: The junction departs from germline at one end; a sequencing error may be responsible. The rearrangement links TRBV12-3 or TRBV12-4 to TRBJ1-2, with D possibly being TRBD1 (6 bases). The CDR3 length is 15 residues. CDR3 in DNA: TGTGCCAGCAGTGTAAGTATAATGACAGGCTATGGCTGCACCTTC. It is translated as CASSVSIMTGYGCTF.

This clonotype was observed at least ten times. The V gene is TRBV20-1, the J gene TRBJ2-1; TRBD2 matches 11 bases. This CDR3 is built from 15 residues. The germline V gene has CDR1 DFQATT and CDR2 SNEGSKA (reference sequence). With V trimmed by 0 bases and J by 9 bases, 7 bases remained unmatched. The CDR3 nucleotides are TGCAGTGCTAGAGATCTCCCTAGCGGGGGGTCTGAGCAGTTCTTC. It encodes CSARDLPSGGSEQFF.

This clonotype has at least ten counts. The V and J genes are TRBV7-2 and TRBJ1-5, with unresolved D. The V end lost 5 bases, the J end lost 1 base, and 12 bases lay between the germline ends. The germline V gene has CDR1 SGHTA and CDR2 FQGNSA. The CDR3 consists of 15 residues. The CDR3 here is CASSLPASSNQPQHF. CDR3 nucleotides: TGTGCCAGCAGCCTGCCGGCCTCAAGCAATCAGCCCCAGCATTTT.

This clonotype appeared many times. The rearrangement joins TRBV6-2 or TRBV6-3 to TRBJ2-1; 10 bases match TRBD1. Germline CDR1 is MNHEY and CDR2 is SVGEGT. The CDR3 has 15 amino acids. Germline trimming cut 5 bases from V and 4 bases from J; bases unmatched to any gene: 5. Here the CDR3 reads CASSRRQGAYNEQFF. The CDR3 DNA sequence: TGTGCCAGCAGTAGGAGACAGGGGGCGTACAATGAGCAGTTCTTC.

This clonotype has at least ten counts. The V and J genes are TRBV7-2 and TRBJ2-5; no clear D. The length of the CDR3 is 12 residues. CDR1 is SGHTA and CDR2 is FQGNSA in the germline V gene. V lost 5 bases and J 2 bases, leaving 6 bases between the germline ends. CDR3 nucleotides: TGTGCCAGCAGCGCACAACAAGAGACCCAGTACTTC. Translated, it gives CASSAQQETQYF.

A note on this clonotype: A read error may explain this, as a much larger clone is one base away. This chain links TRBV5-1 with TRBJ2-3, with no clear D. The CDR3 has 16 amino acids. From germline, CDR1 is SGHRS and CDR2 YFSETQ. The germline V and J ends were trimmed by 0 bases and 1 base, with 12 bases remaining between them. The CDR3: CASSLALGRGTDTQYF. The CDR3 region has the DNA TGCGCCAGCAGCTTGGCCCTCGGACGGGGCACAGATACGCAGTATTTT.

This clonotype has at least ten counts. The chain employs TRBV24-1 and TRBJ2-1; no definite D call. This CDR3 contains 15 residues. Germline loops: CDR1 KGHDR, CDR2 SFDVKD. The ends were cut back, 0 bases at V and 2 bases at J, with 7 bases in the middle. CDR3 in amino acids: CATSDLGRTYNEQFF. CDR3 in DNA: TGTGCCACCAGTGATTTGGGTCGGACCTACAATGAGCAGTTCTTC.

This clonotype was counted at least ten times. V gene TRBV18 combines with J gene TRBJ2-7; the match to TRBD1 covers 7 bases. The V gene end was trimmed by 2 bases and the J gene end by 2 bases; junction bases not matched to a gene: 9. Germline CDR1 reads KGHSH; CDR2 reads LQKENI. The CDR3 loop spans 16 amino acids. The CDR3 here is CASSPSPGQTTYEQYF. CDR3 DNA: TGTGCCAGCTCACCATCGCCGGGACAGACAACCTACGAGCAGTACTTC.

A remark on this clonotype: A much larger clone differs by one base, so this may be a read error. The chain links TRBV5-1 to TRBJ2-1; TRBD2 aligns across 8 bases. This CDR3 has 16 residues. The germline CDR1 and CDR2 sequences are SGHRS and YFSETQ. The CDR3 DNA reads as TGCGCCGGCAGCGGACTAGAGACTAGCGCCTACAATGAGCAGTTCTTC. It is translated as CAGSGLETSAYNEQFF.

This clonotype was seen more than once but under ten times. The chain uses TRBV27 and TRBJ1-5; the D gene is possibly TRBD1 (6 bases). The length of the CDR3 is 15 residues. Deletions cut 7 bases from V and 0 bases from J, with 13 bases between. Germline V lookup: CDR1 MNHEY, CDR2 SMNVEV (reference sequence). The CDR3 DNA reads TGTGCCAGCATGTCGGACAGACATAGCAATCAGCCCCAGCATTTT. Translation gives CASMSDRHSNQPQHF.

The chain couples TRBV12-3 or TRBV12-4 to TRBJ1-2; the match to TRBD1 covers 7 bases. CDR3 length: 15 residues. V was pared by 6 bases and J by 4 bases, with 11 bases of the junction left unmatched. Written as DNA, the CDR3 is TGTGCCAGCAGCCGGGGCGCGGGACAGCTCTATGGCTACACCTTC. Its protein product is CASSRGAGQLYGYTF.